This T cell receptor beta chain is drawn from a study of T cells after yellow fever vaccination. Between the trimmed V and J ends, which lost 6 bases and 4 bases, there was a span of 13 bases. There are 13 residues in the CDR3. The germline V gene encodes CDR1 SGHDT and CDR2 YYEEEE. Universal primer sites and UMIs were introduced during 5'RACE template-switching synthesis of TCR cDNA. TCRdb redid the calling of the 5' RACE reads with MiXCR, one entry per CDR3 protein. The repertoire consists of about 550,000 distinct CDR3 sequences, with about a fifth occurring once and the leading ten covering around 15%. Of note for this clonotype: Its antigen is currently unknown.

Points from the study as a whole: Just a small share of clonotypes turned up in the CD4 compartment as well as the CD8 compartment. At 95% to 98% for CD4 and about 87% for CD8, most primary-vaccination clones showed up again after the booster. Sorted repertoires could include abundant contaminating clonotypes from bulk cells.

V is TRBV5-6 and J is TRBJ1-2; D may be TRBD1 (5 bases). Sequences were derived from PBMCs, sampled 15 days after the yellow fever booster vaccination. The clonotype comes from a man under 40 who received the YFV17D yellow fever vaccine. This chain's CDR3 is CASTNGGFYGYTF. CDR3 DNA: TGTGCCAGCACCAATGGGGGGTTCTATGGCTACACCTTC.